This T cell receptor (beta chain) emerged from a study of low-dose radiotherapy and immunotherapy resistance in tumors. Overall study context: Fractions of 0.5 Gy went to Cohort 1 every 2 weeks, totaling 6.5 Gy. Each patient was administered nivolumab intravenously at 240 mg, which was a flat dose, every two weeks, along with intravenous ipilimumab at 1 mg/kg every six weeks.

The time point is: before trial treatment. V shed 1 base and J shed 0 bases, with 7 bases lying between them. The CDR3 is 14 residues long. Germline V gives CDR1 SGHDN, CDR2 FVKESK. TRAV and TRBV primers primed cDNA for both TCRalpha and TCRbeta. With a constant-region primer and a V-primer adapter, TCRs were subjected to approximately 18 PCR cycles of amplification. TCRdb independently ran MiXCR on the reads; one entry per CDR3 protein. The sample yields 65,000 to 90,000 distinct CDR3 sequences, 18% seen once. The material sequenced was PBMCs, taken before treatment. The J gene is TRBJ2-7, the V gene TRBV14; D is ambiguous. The sequence derives from a male donor with prostate cancer. Here the CDR3 DNA reads TGTGCCAGCAGCCAAGTGATGCGCTCCTACGAGCAGTACTTC. It is translated as CASSQVMRSYEQYF.